The clone carrying this T cell receptor beta chain occurred many times. The sample belongs to a study of prognosis after radiotherapy for stage I lung cancer. Trimming took off 8 bases at V and 4 bases at J, with 14 bases between the two ends. CDR3 length: 13 residues. The germline V gene encodes CDR1 MDHEN and CDR2 SYDVKM. Amplification of TCR beta CDR3 from genomic DNA used two-round multiplex PCR. Primers were specific to each TRBV and TRBJ gene in first-round PCR. TCRdb passed the multiplex PCR reads through MiXCR, listing each CDR3 protein once. The sample yields fewer than 40,000 distinct CDR3 sequences, around two fifths seen once.

This specimen was PBMCs, taken before or after stereotactic body radiation therapy (not recorded which). This chain links TRBV28 with TRBJ1-2; D is uncertain. The TCR comes from a donor aged 50 or older with non-small cell lung cancer. The CDR3 loop reads CASLQDQLYGYTF. CDR3 in DNA: TGTGCCAGCCTCCAGGACCAACTCTATGGCTACACCTTC.